Below are 29 T cell receptor beta chains sequenced from a single sample in a study of T cell responses to AZD1222 COVID-19 vaccine. Assay: immunoSEQ multiplex PCR; the TCRdb copy retains only in-frame clones and omits some. The sample shows roughly 160,000 clones, roughly 92% of them seen only once. Sample: peripheral blood, taken on day 0 of AZD1222 vaccination. These receptors were collected from an adult in good health.

This chain uses TRBV4-2 with TRBJ1-6; the D gene is possibly TRBD1 (6 bases). CDR3 length: 14 amino acids. In germline, CDR1 is LGHNA, CDR2 YNFKEQ. V was clipped by 5 bases and J by 7 bases, with 12 bases between them. In nucleotides, the CDR3 is TGTGCCAGCAGCTCGGGACAACAGAATTCACCCCTCCACTTT. Encoded protein: CASSSGQQNSPLHF.

This clone showed up just a few times. This chain links TRBV6-5 with TRBJ2-7, with D tentatively TRBD2 (5 bases). There are 14 residues in the CDR3. Trimming took 0 bases from V and 0 from J, leaving 6 bases between them. Germline-derived CDR1 and CDR2 are MNHEY and SVGAGI. The CDR3 loop reads CASSYSGVSYEQYF. The CDR3, as DNA: TGTGCCAGCAGTTACTCCGGGGTCTCCTACGAGCAGTACTTC.

This chain links TRBV2 with TRBJ1-5; D remains unclear. From germline, CDR1 is SNHLY and CDR2 FYNNEI. The CDR3 sequence is 14 residues long. Trimming shortened V by 4 bases and J by 3 bases, and 10 bases separated the two germline ends. The chain's CDR3 is CASSGFLNNQPQHF. The CDR3 DNA is TGTGCCAGCAGTGGGTTCCTAAACAATCAGCCCCAGCATTTT.

V is TRBV3-1 (or the pseudogene TRBV3-2) and J is TRBJ2-7; D remains ambiguous. V was cut by 4 bases and J by 0 bases, with 4 bases left in between. Per germline, CDR1 LGHDT and CDR2 YNNKEL (reference sequence). The CDR3 has 12 amino acids. CDR3 loop: CASSRGSYEQYF. As DNA, the CDR3 is TGTGCCAGCAGCCGGGGCTCCTACGAGCAGTACTTC.

The chain links TRBV19 to TRBJ1-1; D not certain. This CDR3 is 13 amino acids long. V was shortened by 4 bases and J by 2 bases, with 8 bases between the two germline ends. Per the germline V gene, CDR1 is LNHDA and CDR2 is SQIVND (reference sequence). CDR3 nucleotides: TGTGCCAGTAGTACTGGGCCTAACACTGAAGCTTTCTTT. Its protein is CASSTGPNTEAFF.

CDR3 DNA sequence: TGTGCCAGCACCTTTGGCACTGACACCATATATTTT. It specifies CASTFGTDTIYF. V gene TRBV6-1 combines with J gene TRBJ1-3; no definite D call. Deletions cut 7 bases from V and 8 bases from J, with 12 bases between. This CDR3 region has 12 residues. Per germline, CDR1 MNHNS and CDR2 SASEGT.

J is TRBJ2-2 and V is TRBV2; D is undetermined. CDR3 length equals 15 residues. Germline lookup yields CDR1 SNHLY and CDR2 FYNNEI. The V end was cut by 7 bases, the J end by 8 bases, with 20 bases between. CDR3 sequence: CASKAGPTQTGELFF. As DNA, the CDR3 is TGTGCCAGCAAAGCCGGCCCCACTCAGACGGGGGAGCTGTTTTTT.

V is TRBV29-1 and J is TRBJ1-1, with D maybe TRBD1 (6 bases). Germline values: CDR1 SQVTM, CDR2 ANQGSEA. V dropped 4 bases and J dropped 1 base, with 13 bases sitting between them. This CDR3 is built from 14 residues. CDR3 coding DNA: TGCAGCGTTGCGGAGGACAGAGGGAACACTGAAGCTTTCTTT. This gives the protein CSVAEDRGNTEAFF.

The chain recombines TRBV29-1 with TRBJ1-1; D gene unclear. Between the trimmed V and J ends, which lost 3 bases and 1 base, there was a span of 9 bases. This CDR3 contains 13 residues. CDR1 is SQVTM and CDR2 is ANQGSEA in the germline V gene. CDR3 coding DNA: TGCAGCGTTGAGGCGAGGCGGAACACTGAAGCTTTCTTT. Translated: CSVEARRNTEAFF.

J is TRBJ2-5 and V is TRBV9, with 7 bases lining up with TRBD2. Germline CDR1 and CDR2: SGDLS and YYNGEE. J was trimmed by 5 bases and V by 4 bases; bases with no gene match: 14. CDR3 length: 16 amino acids. CDR3 sequence (DNA): TGTGCCAGCAGCTTCTCATACACCGGGGGGAGGGAGACCCAGTACTTC. Its protein product is CASSFSYTGGRETQYF.

The rearrangement links TRBV19 to TRBJ1-2; 8 bases line up with TRBD1. The germline V gene encodes CDR1 LNHDA and CDR2 SQIVND (reference sequence). V lost 1 base, J lost 4 bases, and 8 bases stayed unmatched. This CDR3 region has 16 residues. The CDR3 loop reads CASSIGGTGTLYGYTF. CDR3 nucleotide sequence: TGTGCCAGTAGTATAGGGGGGACAGGAACCCTCTATGGCTACACCTTC.

Only one count was recorded for this clone. The V call is TRBV7-3, the J call TRBJ2-3; 7 bases are shared with TRBD1. V shed 5 bases and J 5 bases; nucleotides not matched to a gene: 7. Looked up from germline, CDR1 is SGHTA and CDR2 is FQGTGA. The CDR3 totals 14 residues. The chain's CDR3 is CASSITGAGDTQYF. The CDR3 region has the DNA TGTGCCAGCAGCATCACAGGGGCGGGAGATACGCAGTATTTT.

The chain couples TRBV18 to TRBJ1-2, with 9 bases that match TRBD1. The germline V gene has CDR1 KGHSH and CDR2 LQKENI. The ends lost 5 bases at V and 3 bases at J; junction bases unmatched: 4. This CDR3 is built from 14 residues. The CDR3 DNA reads TGTGCCAGCTCAGGGACAGGGCCGTACTATGGCTACACCTTC. This translates into CASSGTGPYYGYTF. The whole variable domain, remainder taken from reference TRBV18 and TRBJ1-2, is NAGVMQNPRHLVRRRGQEARLRCSPMKGHSHVYWYRQLPEEGLKFMVYLQKENIIDESGMPKERFSAEFPKEGPSILRIQQVVRGDSAAYFCASSGTGPYYGYTFGSGTRLTVV.

CDR3 sequence reads: CASSTTGGDEQFF. CDR3 DNA: TGTGCCAGTAGTACGACAGGGGGCGATGAGCAGTTCTTC. The rearrangement joins TRBV19 to TRBJ2-1; 10 nucleotides match TRBD1. Germline V gene data show CDR1 as LNHDA and CDR2 as SQIVND (reference sequence). The CDR3 consists of 13 residues. Trimming cost V 4 bases and J 8 bases; bases outside gene matches: 2.

This clone is a singleton in its sample. The rearrangement joins TRBV5-1 to TRBJ1-4; maybe TRBD1 (6 bases). The CDR3 is 17 amino acids. CDR1 is SGHRS, CDR2 YFSETQ, per germline. Trimming shortened V by 0 bases and J by 3 bases, and 15 bases separated the two germline ends. CDR3 region: CASSLAGGARPNEKLFF. Written as DNA, the CDR3 is TGCGCCAGCAGCTTGGCCGGGGGGGCGCGTCCTAATGAAAAACTGTTTTTT.

V gene TRBV18 combines with J gene TRBJ1-2; perhaps TRBD1 as D (5 bases). The CDR3 extends over 16 amino acids. The germline gives CDR1 KGHSH, CDR2 LQKENI. V lost 5 bases and J 1 base, leaving 17 bases between the germline ends. CDR3 bases: TGTGCCAGCTCATCCTCTCTTTTGACAGTTAACTATGGCTACACCTTC. Translation gives CASSSSLLTVNYGYTF.

This chain uses TRBV7-8 with TRBJ1-2, with TRBD1 matching 7 bases. The germline gives CDR1 SGHVS, CDR2 FQNEAQ. This CDR3 spans 19 amino acids. With 5 bases clipped from V and 4 bases from J, the junction kept 22 bases outside the gene matches. CDR3 bases: TGTGCCAGCAGCCCCCCGGGCGGGACAGAGGTTTTCGGTGGCTATGGCTACACCTTC. The encoded protein is CASSPPGGTEVFGGYGYTF.

This clone was seen just once. The chain employs TRBV9 and TRBJ1-2, with D unresolved. This CDR3 comprises 15 residues. V lost 4 bases and J 4 bases, leaving 17 bases between the germline ends. Germline assignment: CDR1 SGDLS and CDR2 YYNGEE. The CDR3: CASSPRPGNPYGYTF. In nucleotides, the CDR3 is TGTGCCAGCAGCCCCCGTCCCGGGAACCCCTATGGCTACACCTTC.

The chain recombines TRBV2 with TRBJ2-2; D perhaps matches TRBD1 (6 bases). This CDR3 comprises 12 residues. With 6 bases removed from V and 6 bases from J, the gap between germline ends came to 8 bases. Germline loops: CDR1 SNHLY, CDR2 FYNNEI. CDR3 residues: CASSYRAGELFF. The CDR3 nucleotides read TGTGCCAGCAGCTACAGGGCCGGGGAGCTGTTTTTT.

The rearrangement joins TRBV27 to TRBJ1-1; no reliable D call. The CDR3 length is 14 residues. V was shortened by 5 bases and J by 4 bases, with 14 bases between the two germline ends. Germline V CDR1 and CDR2: MNHEY, SMNVEV (reference sequence). The DNA for the CDR3 is TGTGCCAGCAGTGGACCTGACGAGGGCACTGAAGCTTTCTTT. It translates to CASSGPDEGTEAFF.

The chain employs TRBV23-1 and TRBJ2-3, with 8 bases lining up with TRBD2. TRBV23-1 is given ORF status, its function remaining uncertain. The CDR3 extends over 15 amino acids. The V gene end was trimmed by 9 bases and the J gene end by 2 bases; junction bases not matched to a gene: 10. The CDR3 region has the DNA TGCGCCAGGAAGAGCGGGAGCGGGGACACAGATACGCAGTATTTT. This gives the protein CARKSGSGDTDTQYF.

This clone was picked up one time. J is TRBJ2-5 and V is TRBV5-1; D gene ambiguous. Germline V CDR1 and CDR2: SGHRS, YFSETQ. V was pared by 3 bases and J by 5 bases, with 14 bases between. The length of the CDR3 is 14 residues. Here the CDR3 reads CASSSYSSEETQYF. Here the CDR3 DNA reads TGCGCCAGCAGCTCGTACTCTAGTGAGGAGACCCAGTACTTC.

CDR3 in DNA: TGTGCCAGTAGTATGGAGGGGTTGAACACTGAAGCTTTCTTT. The encoded protein is CASSMEGLNTEAFF. The V call is TRBV19, the J call TRBJ1-1; weak D call: TRBD1 (5 bases). Germline V gene sequence: CDR1 LNHDA, CDR2 SQIVND (reference sequence). Between the trimmed V and J ends, which lost 3 bases and 0 bases, there was a span of 8 bases. This CDR3 comprises 14 residues. The complete variable domain, with remaining parts taken from reference TRBV19 and TRBJ1-1, reads DGGITQSPKYLFRKEGQNVTLSCEQNLNHDAMYWYRQDPGQGLRLIYYSQIVNDFQKGDIAEGYSVSREKKESFPLTVTSAQKNPTAFYLCASSMEGLNTEAFFGQGTRLTVV.

The V call is TRBV14, the J call TRBJ2-5; 12 bases align to TRBD2. Trimming removed 3 bases from V and 9 bases from J; junction bases left unmatched: 8. The CDR3 sequence is 15 residues long. Germline V gene data show CDR1 as SGHDN and CDR2 as FVKESK. CDR3 nucleotide sequence: TGTGCCAGCAGCCAGACTAGCGGGGGCCGTTTGCCCCAGTACTTC. Protein sequence: CASSQTSGGRLPQYF.

This sequence joins TRBV6-5 and TRBJ1-2, with no clear D. Deletions cut 0 bases from V and 4 bases from J, with 6 bases between. Germline assignment: CDR1 MNHEY and CDR2 SVGAGI. CDR3 length: 13 amino acids. CDR3 DNA: TGTGCCAGCAGTTACTCGGAGCGCTATGGCTACACCTTC. Amino acid sequence: CASSYSERYGYTF.

The V gene is TRBV18, the J gene TRBJ2-5; D remains ambiguous. Looked up from germline, CDR1 is KGHSH and CDR2 is LQKENI. Trimming left V 3 bases short and J 2 bases short, with 4 bases between. The length of the CDR3 is 12 residues. This CDR3 reads CASSPSQETQYF. DNA of the CDR3: TGTGCCAGCTCACCGTCACAAGAGACCCAGTACTTC.

The chain carries TRBV19 and TRBJ1-5; D remains unclear. Germline lookup yields CDR1 LNHDA and CDR2 SQIVND (reference sequence). Deletions cut 3 bases from V and 3 bases from J, with 12 bases between. The CDR3 is 15 residues long. The CDR3 DNA follows: TGTGCCAGTAGTATTAAGACCCCGGACAATCAGCCCCAGCATTTT. This gives the protein CASSIKTPDNQPQHF.

The genes are TRBV4-3 and TRBJ2-5; 8 nucleotides match TRBD1. This CDR3 is built from 14 residues. The trim removed 5 bases at V and 5 bases at J, leaving 7 bases unmatched. Per germline, CDR1 LGHNA and CDR2 YSLEER. The CDR3 sequence is CASSGRGLGETQYF. The CDR3 nucleotides are TGCGCCAGCAGCGGCAGGGGGCTGGGGGAGACCCAGTACTTC.

The V call is TRBV30, the J call TRBJ2-1; TRBD1 is a possible D gene (7 bases). This CDR3 is built from 14 residues. Germline loops: CDR1 GTSNPN, CDR2 SVGIG (reference sequence). The germline V and J ends were trimmed by 1 base and 6 bases, with 13 bases remaining between them. The DNA for the CDR3 is TGTGCCTGGAGTGACCAGGGGGGTGTCAATGAGCAGTTCTTC. It codes for CAWSDQGGVNEQFF.